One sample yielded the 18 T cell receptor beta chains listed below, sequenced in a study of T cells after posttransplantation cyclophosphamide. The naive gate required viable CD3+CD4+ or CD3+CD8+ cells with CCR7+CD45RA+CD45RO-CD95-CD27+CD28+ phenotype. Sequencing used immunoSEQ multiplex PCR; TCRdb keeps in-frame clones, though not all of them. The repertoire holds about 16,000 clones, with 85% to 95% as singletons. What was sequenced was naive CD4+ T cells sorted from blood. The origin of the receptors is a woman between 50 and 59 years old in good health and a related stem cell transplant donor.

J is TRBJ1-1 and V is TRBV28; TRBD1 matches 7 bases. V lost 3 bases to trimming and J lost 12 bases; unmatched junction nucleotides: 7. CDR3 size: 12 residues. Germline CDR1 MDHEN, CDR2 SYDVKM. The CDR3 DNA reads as TGTGCCAGCAGTTTTACGGACAGGAGACCTTTCTTT. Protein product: CASSFTDRRPFF.

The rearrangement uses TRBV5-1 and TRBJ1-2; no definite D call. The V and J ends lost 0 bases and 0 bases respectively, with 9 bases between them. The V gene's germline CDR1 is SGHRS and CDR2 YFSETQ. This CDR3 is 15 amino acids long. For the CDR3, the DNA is TGCGCCAGCAGCTTGGGTAGTTTAGCTAACTATGGCTACACCTTC. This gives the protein CASSLGSLANYGYTF.

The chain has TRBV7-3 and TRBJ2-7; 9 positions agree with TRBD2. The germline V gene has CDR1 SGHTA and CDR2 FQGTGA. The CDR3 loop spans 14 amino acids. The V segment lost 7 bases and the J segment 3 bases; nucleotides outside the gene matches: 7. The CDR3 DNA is TGTGCCAGCACCCCGGGACTAGCCGTCTACGAGCAGTACTTC. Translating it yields CASTPGLAVYEQYF.

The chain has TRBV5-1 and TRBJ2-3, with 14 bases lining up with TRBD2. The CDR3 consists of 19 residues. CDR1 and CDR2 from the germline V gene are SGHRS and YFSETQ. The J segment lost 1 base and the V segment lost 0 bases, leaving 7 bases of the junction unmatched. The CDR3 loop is CASSLEGLAGVPGTDTQYF. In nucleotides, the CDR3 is TGCGCCAGCAGCTTGGAGGGACTAGCGGGGGTTCCGGGCACAGATACGCAGTATTTT.

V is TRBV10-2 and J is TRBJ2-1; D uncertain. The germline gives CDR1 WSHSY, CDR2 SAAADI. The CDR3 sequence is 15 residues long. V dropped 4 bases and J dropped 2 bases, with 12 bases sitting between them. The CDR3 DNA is TGCGCCAGCAGTGTGGGCCGCCAGACCTACAATGAGCAGTTCTTC. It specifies CASSVGRQTYNEQFF.

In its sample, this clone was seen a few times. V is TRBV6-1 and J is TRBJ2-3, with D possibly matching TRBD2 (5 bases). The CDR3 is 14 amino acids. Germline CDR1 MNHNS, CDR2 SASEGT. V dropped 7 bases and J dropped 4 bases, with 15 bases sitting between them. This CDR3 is CASKDGGLADTQYF. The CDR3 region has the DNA TGTGCCAGCAAGGACGGCGGGCTGGCAGATACGCAGTATTTT.

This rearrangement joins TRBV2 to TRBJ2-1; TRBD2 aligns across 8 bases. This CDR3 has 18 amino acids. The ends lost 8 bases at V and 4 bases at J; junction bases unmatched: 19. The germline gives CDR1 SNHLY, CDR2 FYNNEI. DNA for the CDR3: TGTGCCAGCCTGGACCTGGGTCCTAGCGGGCCGAAGTACAATGAGCAGTTCTTC. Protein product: CASLDLGPSGPKYNEQFF.

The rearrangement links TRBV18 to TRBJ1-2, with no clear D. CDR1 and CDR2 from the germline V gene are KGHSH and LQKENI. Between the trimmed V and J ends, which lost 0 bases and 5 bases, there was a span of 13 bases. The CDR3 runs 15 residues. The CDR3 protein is CASSPPGRRDYGYTF. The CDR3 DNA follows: TGTGCCAGCTCACCACCGGGAAGGCGGGATTATGGCTACACCTTC.

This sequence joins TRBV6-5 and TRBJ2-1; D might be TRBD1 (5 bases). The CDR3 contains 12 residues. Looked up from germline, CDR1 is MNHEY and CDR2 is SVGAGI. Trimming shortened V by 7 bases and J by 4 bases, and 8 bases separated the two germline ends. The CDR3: CASTQGYNEQFF. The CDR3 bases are TGTGCCAGCACTCAGGGATACAATGAGCAGTTCTTC.

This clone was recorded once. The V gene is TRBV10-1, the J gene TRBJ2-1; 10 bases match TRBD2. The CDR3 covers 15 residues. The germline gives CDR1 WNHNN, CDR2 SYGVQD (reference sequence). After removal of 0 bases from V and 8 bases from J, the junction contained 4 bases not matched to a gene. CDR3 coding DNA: TGCGCCAGCAGTGAGTCAGCGGGAGGGCTCGATGAGCAGTTCTTC. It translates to CASSESAGGLDEQFF.

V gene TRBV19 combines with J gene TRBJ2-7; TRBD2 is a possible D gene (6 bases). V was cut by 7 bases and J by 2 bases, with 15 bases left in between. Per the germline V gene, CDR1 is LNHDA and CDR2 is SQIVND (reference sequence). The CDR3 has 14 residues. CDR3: CASTTAGGAYEQYF. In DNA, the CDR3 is TGTGCCAGTACCACCGCTGGAGGGGCCTACGAGCAGTACTTC.

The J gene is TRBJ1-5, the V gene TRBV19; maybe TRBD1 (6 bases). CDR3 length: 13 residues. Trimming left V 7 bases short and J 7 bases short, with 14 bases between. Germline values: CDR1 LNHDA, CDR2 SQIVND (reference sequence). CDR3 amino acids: CASMNRDGQPQHF. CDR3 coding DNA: TGTGCCAGTATGAACAGGGATGGACAGCCCCAGCATTTT.

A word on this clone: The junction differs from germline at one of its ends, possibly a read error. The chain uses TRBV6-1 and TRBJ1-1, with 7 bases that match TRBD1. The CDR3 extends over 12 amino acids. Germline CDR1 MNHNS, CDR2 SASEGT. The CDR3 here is CASSELRDSNVF. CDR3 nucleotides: TGTGCCAGCAGTGAGCTCCGGGACAGTAACGTTTTT.

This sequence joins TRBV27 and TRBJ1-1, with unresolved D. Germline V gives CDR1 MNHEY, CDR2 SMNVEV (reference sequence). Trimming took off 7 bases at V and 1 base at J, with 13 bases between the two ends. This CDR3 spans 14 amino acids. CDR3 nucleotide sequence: TGTGCCAGCACCTCGGACTGGACGAACACTGAAGCTTTCTTT. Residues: CASTSDWTNTEAFF.

CDR3 protein: CASSSPATSGPSGEQFF. CDR3 in DNA: TGCGCCAGCAGCTCCCCCGCGACTAGCGGGCCGTCGGGGGAGCAGTTCTTC. The V call is TRBV5-1, the J call TRBJ2-1; 10 bases agree with TRBD2. The CDR3 has 17 residues. With 3 bases clipped from V and 10 bases from J, the junction kept 16 bases outside the gene matches. The V gene's germline CDR1 is SGHRS and CDR2 YFSETQ.

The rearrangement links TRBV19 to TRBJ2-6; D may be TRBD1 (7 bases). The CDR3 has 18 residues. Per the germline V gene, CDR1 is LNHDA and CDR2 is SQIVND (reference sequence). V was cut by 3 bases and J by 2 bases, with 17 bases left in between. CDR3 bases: TGTGCCAGTAGTATGTTCCGAACAGGGGAGGCTGGGGCCAACGTCCTGACTTTC. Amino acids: CASSMFRTGEAGANVLTF.

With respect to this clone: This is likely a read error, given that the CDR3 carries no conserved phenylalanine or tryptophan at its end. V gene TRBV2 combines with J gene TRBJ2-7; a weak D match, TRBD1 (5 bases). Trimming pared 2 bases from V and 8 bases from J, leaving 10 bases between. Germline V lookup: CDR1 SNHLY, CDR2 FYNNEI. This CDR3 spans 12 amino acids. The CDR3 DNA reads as TGTGCCAGCAGTGAATGGCAGGGAAAGCAGTACCTC. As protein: CASSEWQGKQYL.

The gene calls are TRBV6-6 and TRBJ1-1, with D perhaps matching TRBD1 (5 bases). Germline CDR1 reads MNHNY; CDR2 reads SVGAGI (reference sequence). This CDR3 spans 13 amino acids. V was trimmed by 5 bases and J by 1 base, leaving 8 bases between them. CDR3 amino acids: CASSRGRNTEAFF. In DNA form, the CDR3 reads TGTGCCAGCAGTCGGGGGAGGAACACTGAAGCTTTCTTT.